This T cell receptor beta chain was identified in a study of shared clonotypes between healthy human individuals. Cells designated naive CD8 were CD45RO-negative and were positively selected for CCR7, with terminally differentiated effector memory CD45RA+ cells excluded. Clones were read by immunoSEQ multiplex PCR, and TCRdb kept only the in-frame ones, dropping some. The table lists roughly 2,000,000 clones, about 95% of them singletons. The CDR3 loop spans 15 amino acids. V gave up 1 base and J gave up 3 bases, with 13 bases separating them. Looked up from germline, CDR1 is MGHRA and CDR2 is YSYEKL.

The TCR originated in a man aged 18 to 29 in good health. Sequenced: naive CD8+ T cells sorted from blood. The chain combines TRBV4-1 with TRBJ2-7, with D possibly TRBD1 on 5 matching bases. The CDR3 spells CASSQARGLGYEQYF. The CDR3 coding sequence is TGCGCCAGCAGCCAAGCAAGGGGTTTAGGCTACGAGCAGTACTTC.